These T cell receptor beta chains were read from a single sample in a study of PD-L1 blockade in urothelial cancer. Assay: immunoSEQ multiplex PCR; the TCRdb copy retains only in-frame clones and omits some. The repertoire holds over 100,000 clones, with under 95% as singletons. This material consisted of PBMCs, taken around atezolizumab (anti-PD-L1) treatment. These receptors were obtained from a man aged 60-69 years with urothelial cancer. CDR3s include the opening cysteine and the closing phenylalanine or tryptophan. A D gene is named only where the DNA matches it firmly. Clone size, where shown, is once, few, many, or a class for clones that have expanded.

clone_size	d_call	j_call	v_call	cdr3_aa	cdr3_nt
.	TRBD1	TRBJ1-5	TRBV6-4	CASSEAGTGGGNQPQHF	TGTGCCAGCAGTGAGGCCGGGACAGGGGGCGGCAATCAGCCCCAGCATTTT
.	TRBD1	TRBJ2-3	TRBV9	CASSVAFTGGTDTQYF	TGTGCCAGCAGCGTAGCTTTCACAGGGGGCACGGATACGCAGTATTTT
once	TRBD1	TRBJ2-3	TRBV10-1	CASSVGQGLGDTQYF	TGCGCCAGCAGTGTCGGACAGGGGCTGGGAGATACGCAGTATTTT
.	.	TRBJ2-5	TRBV7-9	CASAGETQYF	TGTGCCAGCGCAGGGGAGACCCAGTACTTC
.	.	TRBJ1-4	TRBV4-2	CASSSRPGGREKLFF	TGTGCCAGCAGCTCTCGGCCGGGGGGGAGGGAAAAACTGTTTTTT
.	.	TRBJ2-5	TRBV5-8	CASSIGTPGETQYF	TGTGCCAGCAGCATAGGGACACCAGGGGAGACCCAGTACTTC
.	.	TRBJ2-5	TRBV7-3	CASSEGMGTGRETQYF	TGTGCCAGCAGCGAAGGGATGGGAACAGGGCGAGAGACCCAGTACTTC
.	TRBD1	TRBJ2-7	TRBV6-1	CASGRGQGRSYEQYF	TGTGCCAGCGGTAGGGGACAGGGGCGGTCCTACGAGCAGTACTTC
.	TRBD1	TRBJ2-2	TRBV10-3	CAISPGQGHTGELFF	TGTGCCATCAGCCCCGGACAGGGCCACACCGGGGAGCTGTTTTTT
.	TRBD1	TRBJ1-1	TRBV5-4	CASSTDRGTEAFF	TGTGCCAGCAGCACCGACAGGGGAACTGAAGCTTTCTTT
.	.	TRBJ2-3	TRBV11-2	CASSLDPDYSTDTQYF	TGTGCCAGCAGCTTAGATCCGGACTATAGCACAGATACGCAGTATTTT
.	TRBD1	TRBJ2-5	TRBV5-4	CASSGQGAPTQYF	TGTGCCAGCAGCGGACAGGGAGCTCCGACCCAGTACTTC